The rows below give T cell receptor beta chains drawn from one sample of a study of metastatic and nonmetastatic thyroid tumors. TCRdb reprocessed the PCR reads via MiXCR. The profile shows about 39,000 clones, around 20% of them singletons. Sample: blood. These receptors originate from a female donor with papillary thyroid cancer or a benign thyroid nodule (not recorded which). Some clones in this sample may be carry-over from other donors' samples. Each CDR3 is given with its conserved first and last residue. A D gene is named only where the DNA matches it firmly. Clone size is stated in some rows and not others, as once, few, many or a class when expanded.

.	TRBV11-2	many	TRBJ2-5	TGTGCCAGCAGCTTAGAAACCCGCAGGATAAGCAGCATCCAAGAGACCCAGTACTTC	CASSLETRRISSIQETQYF
TRBD2	TRBV11-2	.	TRBJ2-3	TGTGCCAGCAGCTTAGTAGGGGGGACTAGCGGGAGGACAGATACGCAGTATTTT	CASSLVGGTSGRTDTQYF
.	TRBV11-1	many	TRBJ2-3	TGTGCCAGCAGCCGCGCGAAGTCGGGGGCAGATACGCAGTATTTT	CASSRAKSGADTQYF
.	TRBV12-3/TRBV12-4	many	TRBJ1-3	TGTGCCAGCAGTTTGGGGTCTGGAAACACCATATATTTT	CASSLGSGNTIYF
TRBD2	TRBV20-1	many	TRBJ2-1	TGCAGTGCTAGTTCGGGGGGGAACTCCTACAATGAGCAGTTCTTC	CSASSGGNSYNEQFF
.	TRBV30	many	TRBJ1-5	TGTGCCTGGAGTGGAGGGGTTAATCGGCCCCAGCATTTT	CAWSGGVNRPQHF
TRBD2	TRBV2	few	TRBJ2-7	TGTGCCAGCAAGTTTAGCGGGAGCGAGCAGTACTTC	CASKFSGSEQYF
.	TRBV29-1	many	TRBJ2-5	TGCAGCGTTGAATCCGGGACGCAAGACCAGTACTTC	CSVESGTQDQYF
.	TRBV27	many	TRBJ1-3	TGTGCCAGCAGTCCCGTCGCGGGGGCGTCTGGAAACACCATATATTTT	CASSPVAGASGNTIYF
TRBD1	TRBV28	few	TRBJ1-5	TGTGCCAGCAGCACGACAGGGGAGGAACAGCCCCAGCATTTT	CASSTTGEEQPQHF
TRBD2	TRBV20-1	many	TRBJ2-2	TGCAGTGCTACTTCTAGCGGGTGGAACACCGGGGAGCTGTTTTTT	CSATSSGWNTGELFF
.	TRBV20-1	many	TRBJ2-7	TGCAGTGCGGCCGCCGATTACGAGCAGTACTTC	CSAAADYEQYF
TRBD1	TRBV7-2	many	TRBJ1-2	TGTGCCAGCAGCCCGGACAGGGGGCACGGCTACACCTTC	CASSPDRGHGYTF
TRBD1	TRBV5-1	many	TRBJ2-2	TGCGCCAGCGGGGACAGGGTCGGCAGGGAGCTGTTTTTT	CASGDRVGRELFF
.	TRBV6-1	.	TRBJ1-3	TGTGCCAGCAGGGAACGGGACACCTCTGGAAACACCATATATTTT	CASRERDTSGNTIYF
.	TRBV6-2/TRBV6-3	.	TRBJ2-1	TGTGCCAGCAGTTACGGGAATGAGCAGTTCTTC	CASSYGNEQFF
.	TRBV7-2	many	TRBJ2-2	TGTGCCAGCAGCTTAGGTTCATTGTCCGGGGAGCTGTTTTTT	CASSLGSLSGELFF
.	TRBV11-2	.	TRBJ2-6	TGTGCCAGCAGCTTAGTGGCGTCAGGGGCCAACGTCCTGACTTTC	CASSLVASGANVLTF
.	TRBV9	few	TRBJ1-1	TGTGCCAGCAGCGGACAACGGGGGGTGATGAACACTGAAGCTTTCTTT	CASSGQRGVMNTEAFF
.	TRBV3-1	many	TRBJ1-1	TGTGCCAGCAGCCAACGTGGGTTTGTGAACACTGAAGCTTTCTTT	CASSQRGFVNTEAFF
TRBD1	TRBV6-1	many	TRBJ1-6	TGTGCCAGTAAAGACAGGGAGGGATCACCCCTCCACTTT	CASKDREGSPLHF
.	TRBV2	many	TRBJ2-1	TGTGCCAGCCATCAGGACCTGGGGCATGAGCAGTTCTTC	CASHQDLGHEQFF
.	TRBV5-1	.	TRBJ1-1	TGCGCCAGCAGCTTGGTTTCCGGAAACACTGAAGCTTTCTTT	CASSLVSGNTEAFF
.	TRBV30	.	TRBJ2-6	TGTGCCCTTCAGGTTTATGCTGCAGGGGCCAACGTCCTGACTTTC	CALQVYAAGANVLTF